A selection of T cell receptor beta chains follows, all from one sample in a study of T cell repertoires in cytomegalovirus infection. These receptors have no identified antigens. Each CDR3 protein gets one entry after TCRdb re-called the reads with MiXCR. Counted here are nearly 700,000 distinct CDR3 sequences, around 32% occurring once; the ten biggest clones make up about 18%. The specimen comprised cultured PBMCs, sampled from culture after CMV antigen stimulation. Receptors were obtained from a human donor in good health (CMV status not recorded). Some clones in this sample may be carry-over from other donors' samples. CDR3s include the opening cysteine and the closing phenylalanine or tryptophan. Each record gives: D gene, J gene, CDR3 length, clone size, V gene, CDR3 protein, CDR3 DNA. A D gene is named only where the DNA matches it firmly. A row's size may be missing; if present it is once, few, many or a size class.

NA	TRBJ1-5	15	few	TRBV6-6	CASSYIRVSNQPQHF	TGTGCCAGCAGTTATATCAGGGTTAGCAATCAGCCCCAGCATTTT
NA	TRBJ1-5	16	NA	TRBV7-9	CASSLARGNSNQPQHF	TGTGCCAGCAGCTTAGCCCGGGGGAATAGCAATCAGCCCCAGCATTTT
NA	TRBJ2-7	14	few	TRBV7-8	CASSLTGSLYEQYF	TGTGCCAGCAGCTTAACAGGATCCCTATACGAGCAGTACTTC
TRBD1	TRBJ1-2	16	NA	TRBV14	CASSQDSRDRVYGYTF	TGTGCCAGCAGCCAAGATTCACGGGACAGGGTCTATGGCTACACCTTC
NA	TRBJ2-5	15	few	TRBV7-9	CASSLVAGTQETQYF	TGTGCCAGCAGCTTAGTCGCCGGAACCCAAGAGACCCAGTACTTC
NA	TRBJ2-5	17	NA	TRBV6-1	CASSVIFEANRGETQYF	TGTGCCAGTAGTGTGATCTTCGAAGCCAATCGGGGGGAGACCCAGTACTTC
NA	TRBJ2-1	12	NA	TRBV6-2/TRBV6-3	CASRFNVGEQFF	TGTGCCAGCAGATTCAATGTCGGTGAGCAGTTCTTC
NA	TRBJ2-6	15	NA	TRBV19	CASSTGNSGANVLTF	TGTGCCAGTAGTACCGGGAACTCTGGGGCCAACGTCCTGACTTTC
TRBD1	TRBJ1-4	16	NA	TRBV7-2	CASSLGGDRGPEKLFF	TGTGCCAGCAGCTTAGGGGGGGACAGGGGGCCGGAAAAACTGTTTTTT
NA	TRBJ2-7	16	NA	TRBV7-6	CASSLEVGPSSYEQYF	TGTGCCAGCAGCTTAGAGGTTGGGCCTAGCTCCTACGAGCAGTACTTC
NA	TRBJ2-7	15	NA	TRBV9	CASSVGGAQSYEQYF	TGTGCCAGCAGCGTAGGTGGTGCGCAATCCTACGAGCAGTACTTC
NA	TRBJ2-7	12	few	TRBV27	CASSTPGGEQYF	TGTGCCAGCAGTACACCTGGGGGCGAGCAGTACTTC
TRBD2	TRBJ2-1	15	NA	TRBV10-3	CAISPGTSGIDEQFF	TGTGCCATCAGTCCCGGGACTAGCGGAATCGATGAGCAGTTCTTC
NA	TRBJ1-3	16	many	TRBV7-8	CASSLFGGWSGNTIYF	TGTGCCAGCAGCTTATTTGGGGGTTGGTCTGGAAACACCATATATTTT
NA	TRBJ1-5	15	once	TRBV6-2/TRBV6-3	CASSYGFPSNQPQHF	TGTGCCAGCAGTTACGGCTTTCCGAGCAATCAGCCCCAGCATTTT
NA	TRBJ2-7	15	few	TRBV6-2/TRBV6-3	CASSYGGGTFLEQYF	TGTGCCAGCAGTTACGGAGGCGGGACCTTCCTCGAGCAGTACTTC
NA	TRBJ2-7	12	NA	TRBV6-6	CASSYAISEQYF	TGTGCCAGCAGTTACGCGATCTCCGAGCAGTACTTC
NA	TRBJ2-7	15	few	TRBV7-2	CASSLGQVSSYEQYF	TGTGCCAGCAGCCTCGGGCAGGTGAGCTCCTACGAGCAGTACTTC
TRBD2	TRBJ2-3	16	NA	TRBV20-1	CSASGTSGGWTDTQYF	TGCAGTGCTTCCGGGACTAGCGGGGGGTGGACAGATACGCAGTATTTT
NA	TRBJ2-7	13	few	TRBV7-6	CASSLELANEQYF	TGTGCCAGCAGCTTGGAACTAGCCAACGAGCAGTACTTC
NA	TRBJ1-1	14	few	TRBV5-1	CASSSATQNTEAFF	TGCGCCAGCAGTTCCGCGACTCAGAACACTGAAGCTTTCTTT
NA	TRBJ1-2	15	few	TRBV19	CASTARGGNNYGYTF	TGTGCCAGTACCGCCCGGGGGGGGAACAACTATGGCTACACCTTC
NA	TRBJ2-3	15	NA	TRBV15	CATSRGGTPRDTQYF	TGTGCCACCAGCAGAGGGGGGACCCCTCGGGATACGCAGTATTTT
NA	TRBJ2-2	13	NA	TRBV10-3	CASQLANTGELFF	TGTGCCTCGCAGTTAGCGAACACCGGGGAGCTGTTTTTT
NA	TRBJ2-7	15	NA	TRBV5-4	CASSLAASLDYEQYF	TGTGCCAGCAGCTTGGCCGCTAGCTTGGACTACGAGCAGTACTTC
NA	TRBJ2-5	15	NA	TRBV4-1	CASSQDRWGWETQYF	TGCGCCAGCAGCCAAGATCGTTGGGGGTGGGAGACCCAGTACTTC
NA	TRBJ2-3	13	NA	TRBV10-3	CAISEGPTDTQYF	TGTGCCATCAGTGAGGGGCCCACAGATACGCAGTATTTT
NA	TRBJ2-4	13	NA	TRBV6-1	CASTENGADIQYF	TGTGCCAGCACCGAAAACGGGGCCGACATTCAGTACTTC
NA	TRBJ2-1	13	NA	TRBV11-2	CASSLSEGQEQFF	TGTGCCAGCAGCTTATCCGAGGGTCAGGAGCAGTTCTTC
TRBD2	TRBJ2-7	17	NA	TRBV5-6	CASSFRLADPSSYEQYF	TGTGCCAGCAGCTTCAGACTAGCGGATCCGAGCTCCTACGAGCAGTACTTC
NA	TRBJ2-7	12	NA	TRBV6-2/TRBV6-3	CASTQPGYEQYF	TGTGCCAGCACCCAACCGGGATACGAGCAGTACTTC
TRBD2	TRBJ2-1	20	NA	TRBV15	CATSATQHSGTSGAYNEQFF	TGTGCCACCAGCGCCACGCAACACTCCGGGACTAGCGGGGCTTACAATGAGCAGTTCTTC
NA	TRBJ2-4	15	NA	TRBV11-2	CASSFYREAKNIQYF	TGTGCCAGCAGCTTCTACAGGGAGGCCAAAAACATTCAGTACTTC
NA	TRBJ2-7	14	NA	TRBV7-2	CASSFNDDSYEQYF	TGTGCCAGCAGCTTTAACGATGACTCCTACGAGCAGTACTTC
NA	TRBJ2-3	12	many	TRBV7-8	CASSPITDTQYF	TGTGCCAGCAGTCCAATCACAGATACGCAGTATTTT
TRBD1	TRBJ1-3	15	few	TRBV7-6	CASSDRVFSGNTIYF	TGTGCCAGCAGCGACAGGGTCTTCTCTGGAAACACCATATATTTT
NA	TRBJ1-2	14	few	TRBV6-1	CASSEGMSPYGYTF	TGTGCCAGCAGTGAAGGGATGAGCCCCTATGGCTACACCTTC
TRBD2	TRBJ2-3	16	NA	TRBV5-1	CASSLGTSGPTDTQYF	TGCGCCAGCAGCCTTGGGACTAGCGGACCCACAGATACGCAGTATTTT
NA	TRBJ1-2	13	NA	TRBV28	CASSSLLDNGYTF	TGTGCCAGCAGCAGTCTCTTAGACAATGGCTACACCTTC
NA	TRBJ2-2	16	NA	TRBV12-3/TRBV12-4	CASSFSRGMGTGELFF	TGTGCCAGCAGTTTCAGTCGGGGGATGGGCACCGGGGAGCTGTTTTTT
NA	TRBJ2-7	16	few	TRBV7-9	CASSLGRGVLLYEQYF	TGTGCCAGCAGCTTAGGTCGGGGTGTACTACTCTACGAGCAGTACTTC
NA	TRBJ2-2	14	NA	TRBV6-6	CASSKGQNTGELFF	TGTGCCAGCAGCAAGGGACAGAACACCGGGGAGCTGTTTTTT
NA	TRBJ2-5	15	few	TRBV7-2	CASSLGLGTRETQYF	TGTGCCAGCAGCCTGGGATTGGGGACAAGGGAGACCCAGTACTTC
NA	TRBJ2-1	16	NA	TRBV5-6	CASSPDRGSSYNEQFF	TGTGCCAGCAGCCCCGACAGAGGGAGTTCCTACAATGAGCAGTTCTTC
NA	TRBJ1-1	15	NA	TRBV12-3/TRBV12-4	CASRSSTARNTEAFF	TGTGCCAGCCGATCCTCGACCGCTAGGAACACTGAAGCTTTCTTT
TRBD1	TRBJ1-5	16	few	TRBV7-6	CASSLPGTASNQPQHF	TGTGCCAGCAGCTTACCCGGGACAGCCAGCAATCAGCCCCAGCATTTT
TRBD2	TRBJ2-3	15	few	TRBV6-8	CASSPRGGWADTQYF	TGTGCCAGCAGTCCCCGGGGAGGGTGGGCAGATACGCAGTATTTT
NA	TRBJ2-7	14	many	TRBV7-2	CASSSAIGAYEQYF	TGTGCCAGCAGCTCCGCCATAGGCGCCTACGAGCAGTACTTC
NA	TRBJ2-3	15	NA	TRBV6-1	CASSEEIGSPDTQYF	TGTGCCAGCAGTGAAGAGATAGGATCCCCAGATACGCAGTATTTT
NA	TRBJ2-1	14	NA	TRBV11-2	CASSPTTDYNEQFF	TGTGCCAGCAGCCCAACGACAGATTACAATGAGCAGTTCTTC
TRBD2	TRBJ2-7	15	many	TRBV7-2	CASSLRLAGVNEQYF	TGTGCCAGCAGCTTAAGGCTAGCGGGAGTTAACGAGCAGTACTTC